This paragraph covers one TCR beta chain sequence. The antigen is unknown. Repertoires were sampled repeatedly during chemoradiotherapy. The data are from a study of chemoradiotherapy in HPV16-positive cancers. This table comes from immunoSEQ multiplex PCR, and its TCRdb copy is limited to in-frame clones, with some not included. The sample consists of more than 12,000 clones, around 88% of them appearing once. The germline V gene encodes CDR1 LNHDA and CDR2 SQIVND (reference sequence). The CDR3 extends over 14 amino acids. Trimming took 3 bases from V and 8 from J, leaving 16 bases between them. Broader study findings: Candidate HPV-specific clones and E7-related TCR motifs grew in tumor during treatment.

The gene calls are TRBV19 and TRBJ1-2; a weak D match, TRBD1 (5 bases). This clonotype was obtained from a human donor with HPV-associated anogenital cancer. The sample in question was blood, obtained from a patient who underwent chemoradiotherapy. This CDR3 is CASSINTGVGGYTF. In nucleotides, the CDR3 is TGTGCCAGTAGTATTAATACAGGAGTAGGAGGCTACACCTTC.